One and the same sample provided the 10 T cell receptor beta chains below, sequenced in a study. One entry per CDR3 protein, called by TCRdb with MiXCR from the 5' RACE reads. The sample shows more than 4,500 distinct CDR3 sequences, roughly 34% of them seen only once. Sequencing was performed on naive CD4+ T cells sorted from a lymph node. As for subset: naive CD4+ T cells, CD4+CD45RA+CD25-. Every receptor here comes from a female donor with breast cancer.

Relative to its sample, this clonotype is medium-sized (0.01 to 0.1%). The V call is TRBV20-1, the J call TRBJ2-3; 7 bases align to TRBD2. The V gene end was trimmed by 7 bases and the J gene end by 0 bases; junction bases not matched to a gene: 13. CDR3 size: 16 residues. Per the germline V gene, CDR1 is DFQATT and CDR2 is SNEGSKA (reference sequence). CDR3: CSGASGRVTSTDTQYF. CDR3 bases: TGCAGTGGGGCTAGCGGTCGTGTAACAAGCACAGATACGCAGTATTTT.

The CDR3 sequence: CASILSLGETQYF. The CDR3 DNA is TGTGCCAGCATCCTAAGCCTCGGAGAGACCCAGTACTTC. The V call is TRBV7-8, the J call TRBJ2-5, with no clear D. The CDR3 has 13 amino acids. V lost 7 bases and J 4 bases, leaving 13 bases between the germline ends. Germline loops: CDR1 SGHVS, CDR2 FQNEAQ. The full variable domain, completed using reference TRBV7-8 and TRBJ2-5, is GAGVSQSPRYKVAKRGQDVALRCDPISGHVSLFWYQQALGQGPEFLTYFQNEAQLDKSGLPSDRFFAERPEGSVSTLKIQRTQQEDSAVYLCASILSLGETQYFGPGTRLLVL.

A few counts support this clonotype. This chain joins TRBV5-1 and TRBJ1-5; tentatively, D is TRBD1 (6 bases). Germline V gene data show CDR1 as SGHRS and CDR2 as YFSETQ. The CDR3 runs 15 residues. Trimming left V 1 base short and J 3 bases short, with 11 bases between. CDR3 DNA: TGCGCCAGCAGCTTGAGGCCAGGGGTCAATCAGCCCCAGCATTTT. As protein: CASSLRPGVNQPQHF.

As regards this clonotype: In this CDR3 the conserved last residue, phenylalanine or tryptophan, is missing, so a read error is likely. The chain recombines TRBV6-1 with TRBJ2-7; no definite D call. Germline V gene lookup returns CDR1 MNHNS and CDR2 SASEGT. Deletions cut 1 base from V and 5 bases from J, with 12 bases between. This CDR3 is built from 14 residues. CDR3 nucleotides: TGTGCCAGCAGTGAAGGTACCGATCGTCACGAGCAGTACCTC. Protein: CASSEGTDRHEQYL.

The V and J genes are TRBV7-9 and TRBJ1-6; TRBD1 agrees at 7 bases. Germline V gives CDR1 SEHNR, CDR2 FQNEAQ (reference sequence). V gave up 5 bases and J gave up 7 bases; unmatched junction bases: 11. The CDR3 has 16 amino acids. As DNA, the CDR3 is TGTGCCAGCAGCCCTCACATCATAGGGGGCAATTCACCCCTCCACTTT. Protein sequence: CASSPHIIGGNSPLHF. The whole variable domain, filled in from reference TRBV7-9 and TRBJ1-6, reads DTGVSQNPRHKITKRGQNVTFRCDPISEHNRLYWYRQTLGQGPEFLTYFQNEAQLEKSRLLSDRFSAERPKGSFSTLEIQRTEQGDSAMYLCASSPHIIGGNSPLHFGNGTRLTVT.

The gene calls are TRBV4-3 and TRBJ2-4, with a possible D match to TRBD1 (5 bases). CDR3 size: 14 residues. The V end was cut by 0 bases, the J end by 4 bases, with 7 bases between. Germline V lookup: CDR1 LGHNA, CDR2 YSLEER. As DNA, the CDR3 is TGCGCCAGCAGCCAAGACAGGGCAAAAAACATTCAGTACTTC. This gives the protein CASSQDRAKNIQYF.

This clonotype showed up just a few times. DNA of the CDR3: TGTGCCATCAGTCTAACGGGACAGAACTATGGCTACACCTTC. It yields the protein CAISLTGQNYGYTF. The rearrangement joins TRBV10-3 to TRBJ1-2, with 7 bases matching TRBD1. The CDR3 totals 14 residues. V dropped 5 bases and J dropped 2; count of bases not matched to a gene: 5. The germline CDR1 and CDR2 sequences are ENHRY and SYGVKD.

The chain carries TRBV2 and TRBJ2-1; 13 bases agree with TRBD2. The germline gives CDR1 SNHLY, CDR2 FYNNEI. With 3 bases clipped from V and 4 bases from J, the junction kept 0 bases outside the gene matches. The length of the CDR3 is 15 residues. In nucleotides, the CDR3 is TGTGCCAGCAGTGAGACTAGCGGGGGGTACAATGAGCAGTTCTTC. Residues: CASSETSGGYNEQFF.

The rearrangement uses TRBV7-9 and TRBJ2-7, with D possibly TRBD2 on 5 matching bases. This CDR3 comprises 13 residues. Germline V CDR1 and CDR2: SEHNR, FQNEAQ (reference sequence). V lost 4 bases, J lost 3 bases, and 10 bases lay in between. This CDR3 is CASSSIRDYEQYF. The CDR3 DNA is TGTGCCAGCAGCTCTATCCGGGACTACGAGCAGTACTTC.

This clonotype is large in the sample. The CDR3 DNA follows: TGTGCCAGCAGCCCCGAAAGTGCTAGCGCCGGGGAGCTGTTTTTT. The encoded protein is CASSPESASAGELFF. The J gene is TRBJ2-2, the V gene TRBV4-2; D may be TRBD2 (6 bases). The V and J ends lost 4 bases and 6 bases respectively, with 15 bases between them. The germline V gene has CDR1 LGHNA and CDR2 YNFKEQ. The CDR3 is made up of 15 amino acids.